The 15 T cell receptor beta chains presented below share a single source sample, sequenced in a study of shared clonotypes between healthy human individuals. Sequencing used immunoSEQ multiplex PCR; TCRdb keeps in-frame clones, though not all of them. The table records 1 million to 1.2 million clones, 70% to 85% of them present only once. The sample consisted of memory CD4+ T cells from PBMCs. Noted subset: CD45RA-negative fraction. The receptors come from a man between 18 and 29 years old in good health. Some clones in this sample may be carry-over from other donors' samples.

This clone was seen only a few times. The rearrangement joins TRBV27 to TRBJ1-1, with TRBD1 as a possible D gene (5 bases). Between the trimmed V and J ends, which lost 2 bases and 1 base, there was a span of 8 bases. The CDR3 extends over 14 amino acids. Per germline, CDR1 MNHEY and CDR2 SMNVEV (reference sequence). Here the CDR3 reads CASSLIQGNTEAFF. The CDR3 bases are TGTGCCAGCAGTTTAATTCAGGGGAACACTGAAGCTTTCTTT.

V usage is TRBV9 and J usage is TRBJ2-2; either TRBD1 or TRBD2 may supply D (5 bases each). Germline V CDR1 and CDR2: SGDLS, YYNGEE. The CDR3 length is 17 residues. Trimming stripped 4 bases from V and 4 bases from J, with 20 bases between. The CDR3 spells CASSIGTGQSSTGELFF. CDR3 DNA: TGTGCCAGCAGCATAGGGACCGGGCAATCTAGCACCGGGGAGCTGTTTTTT.

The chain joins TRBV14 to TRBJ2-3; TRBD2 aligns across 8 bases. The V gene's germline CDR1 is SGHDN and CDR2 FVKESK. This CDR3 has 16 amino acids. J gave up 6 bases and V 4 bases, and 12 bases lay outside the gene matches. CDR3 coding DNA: TGTGCCAGCAGCCGATTAGCGGGATCTATAGGGGATACGCAGTATTTT. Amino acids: CASSRLAGSIGDTQYF.

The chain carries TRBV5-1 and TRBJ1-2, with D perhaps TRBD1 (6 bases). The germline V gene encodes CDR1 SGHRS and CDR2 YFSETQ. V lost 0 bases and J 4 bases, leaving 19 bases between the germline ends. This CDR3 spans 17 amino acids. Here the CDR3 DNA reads TGCGCCAGCAGCTTGGGGACAGCGAGCCCTCTTCCCTATGGCTACACCTTC. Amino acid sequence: CASSLGTASPLPYGYTF. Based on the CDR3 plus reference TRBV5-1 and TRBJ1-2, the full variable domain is KAGVTQTPRYLIKTRGQQVTLSCSPISGHRSVSWYQQTPGQGLQFLFEYFSETQRNKGNFPGRFSGRQFSNSRSEMNVSTLELGDSALYLCASSLGTASPLPYGYTFGSGTRLTVV.

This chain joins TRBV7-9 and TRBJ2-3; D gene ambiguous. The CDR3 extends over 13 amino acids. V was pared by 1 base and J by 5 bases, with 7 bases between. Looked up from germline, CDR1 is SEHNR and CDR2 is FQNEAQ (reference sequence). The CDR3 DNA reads TGTGCCAGCAGCTTAGGGACCGGAGATACGCAGTATTTT. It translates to CASSLGTGDTQYF.

CDR3 coding DNA: TGTGCCAGCAGCTTGGGGGGCGCCCTCTCCTACGAGCAGTACTTC. Its protein is CASSLGGALSYEQYF. The V gene is TRBV5-8, the J gene TRBJ2-7; possible D gene TRBD1, 5 bases. V was trimmed by 0 bases and J by 0 bases, leaving 10 bases between them. Germline V gene sequence: CDR1 SGHTS, CDR2 YDEGEE. This CDR3 has 15 amino acids.

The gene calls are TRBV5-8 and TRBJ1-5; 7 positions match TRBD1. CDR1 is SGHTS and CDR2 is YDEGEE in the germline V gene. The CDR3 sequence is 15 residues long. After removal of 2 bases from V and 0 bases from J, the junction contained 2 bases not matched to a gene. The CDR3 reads CASSFHRGSNQPQHF. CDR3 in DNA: TGTGCCAGCAGCTTCCACAGGGGTAGCAATCAGCCCCAGCATTTT. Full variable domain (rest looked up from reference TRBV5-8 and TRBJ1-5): EAGVTQSPTHLIKTRGQQATLRCSPISGHTSVYWYQQALGLGLQFLLWYDEGEERNRGNFPPRFSGRQFPNYSSELNVNALELEDSALYLCASSFHRGSNQPQHFGDGTRLSIL.

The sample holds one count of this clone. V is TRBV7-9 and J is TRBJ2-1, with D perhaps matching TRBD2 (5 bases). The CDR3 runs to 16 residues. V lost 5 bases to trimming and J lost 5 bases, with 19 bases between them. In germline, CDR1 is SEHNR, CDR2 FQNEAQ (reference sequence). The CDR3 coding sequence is TGTGCCAGCAGCCCGATCCCAGCGGAACTTAACAATGAGCAGTTCTTC. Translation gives CASSPIPAELNNEQFF.

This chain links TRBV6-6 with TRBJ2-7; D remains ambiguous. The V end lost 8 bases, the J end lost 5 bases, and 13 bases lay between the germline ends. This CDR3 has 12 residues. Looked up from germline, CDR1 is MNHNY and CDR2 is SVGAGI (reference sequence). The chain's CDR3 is CASRSPYDEQYF. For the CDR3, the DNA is TGTGCCAGCCGGTCGCCCTATGACGAGCAGTACTTC.

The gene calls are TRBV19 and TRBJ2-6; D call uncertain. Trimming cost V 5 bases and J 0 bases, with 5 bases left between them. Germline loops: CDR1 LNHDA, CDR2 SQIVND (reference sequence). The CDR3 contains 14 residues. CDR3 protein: CASSWGSGANVLTF. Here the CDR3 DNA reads TGTGCCAGTAGTTGGGGCTCTGGGGCCAACGTCCTGACTTTC.

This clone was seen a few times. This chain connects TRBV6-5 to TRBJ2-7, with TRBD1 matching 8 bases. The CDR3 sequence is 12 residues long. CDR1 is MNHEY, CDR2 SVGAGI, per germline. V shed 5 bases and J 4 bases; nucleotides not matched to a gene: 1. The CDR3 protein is CASSDRGYEQYF. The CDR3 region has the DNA TGTGCCAGCAGTGACAGGGGTTACGAGCAGTACTTC.

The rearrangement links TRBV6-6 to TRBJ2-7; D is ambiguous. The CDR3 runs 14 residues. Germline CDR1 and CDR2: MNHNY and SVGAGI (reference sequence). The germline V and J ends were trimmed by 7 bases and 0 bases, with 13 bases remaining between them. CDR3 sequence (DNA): TGTGCCAGCATCGGGCAGGTTAGCTCCTACGAGCAGTACTTC. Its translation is CASIGQVSSYEQYF.

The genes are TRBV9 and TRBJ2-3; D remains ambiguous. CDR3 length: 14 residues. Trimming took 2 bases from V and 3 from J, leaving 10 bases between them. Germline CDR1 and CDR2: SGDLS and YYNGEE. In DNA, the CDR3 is TGTGCCAGCAGCGTCTTCCTTTTTACAGATACGCAGTATTTT. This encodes CASSVFLFTDTQYF.

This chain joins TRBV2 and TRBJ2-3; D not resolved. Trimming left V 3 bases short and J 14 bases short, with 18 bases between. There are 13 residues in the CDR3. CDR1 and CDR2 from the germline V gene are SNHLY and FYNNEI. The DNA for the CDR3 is TGTGCCAGCAGTGAGATTAGGCTACCGAAGACGTATTTT. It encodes CASSEIRLPKTYF.

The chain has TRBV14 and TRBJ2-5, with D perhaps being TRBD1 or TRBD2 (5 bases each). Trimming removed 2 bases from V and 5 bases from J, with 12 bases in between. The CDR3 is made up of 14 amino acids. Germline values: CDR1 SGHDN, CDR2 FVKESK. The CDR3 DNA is TGTGCCAGCAGCCAATTGGTGGGGGAGGAGACCCAGTACTTC. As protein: CASSQLVGEETQYF.